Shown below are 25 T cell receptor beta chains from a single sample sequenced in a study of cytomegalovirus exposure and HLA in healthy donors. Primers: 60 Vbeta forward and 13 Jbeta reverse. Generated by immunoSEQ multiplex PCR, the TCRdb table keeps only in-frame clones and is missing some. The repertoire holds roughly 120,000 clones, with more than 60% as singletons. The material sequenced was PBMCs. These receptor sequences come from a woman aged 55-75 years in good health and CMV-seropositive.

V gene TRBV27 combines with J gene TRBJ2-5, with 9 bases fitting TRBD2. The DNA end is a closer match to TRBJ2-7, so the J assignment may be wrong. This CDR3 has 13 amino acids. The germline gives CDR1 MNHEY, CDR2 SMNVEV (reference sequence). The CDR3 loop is CASSAGGPSEQYF. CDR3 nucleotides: TGTGCCAGCAGTGCGGGAGGGCCATCCGAGCAGTACTTC.

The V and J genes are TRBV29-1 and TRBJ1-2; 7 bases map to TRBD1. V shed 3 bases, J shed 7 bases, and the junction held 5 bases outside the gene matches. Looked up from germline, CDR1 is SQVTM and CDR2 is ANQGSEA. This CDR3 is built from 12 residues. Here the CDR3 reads CSVDRGRTGYTF. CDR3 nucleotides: TGCAGCGTTGATAGGGGGCGGACTGGCTACACCTTC.

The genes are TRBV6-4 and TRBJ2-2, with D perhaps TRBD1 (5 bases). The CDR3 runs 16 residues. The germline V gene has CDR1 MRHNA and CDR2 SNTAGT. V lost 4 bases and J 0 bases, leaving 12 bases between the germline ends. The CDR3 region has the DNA TGTGCCAGCAGTGGCGACAGCTCCGCGAACACCGGGGAGCTGTTTTTT. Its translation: CASSGDSSANTGELFF.

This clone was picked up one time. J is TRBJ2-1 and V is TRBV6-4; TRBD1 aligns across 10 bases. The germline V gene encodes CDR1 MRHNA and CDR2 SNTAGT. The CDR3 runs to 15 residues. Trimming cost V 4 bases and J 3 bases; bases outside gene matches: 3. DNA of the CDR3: TGTGCCAGCAGTGGAGGGACAGGGGTCTACAATGAGCAGTTCTTC. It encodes CASSGGTGVYNEQFF.

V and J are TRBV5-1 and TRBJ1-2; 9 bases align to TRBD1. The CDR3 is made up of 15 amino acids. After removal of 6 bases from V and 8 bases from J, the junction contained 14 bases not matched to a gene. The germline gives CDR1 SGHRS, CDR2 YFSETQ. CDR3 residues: CASTLGQGGTGGYTF. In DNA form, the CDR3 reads TGCGCCAGCACTTTGGGACAGGGCGGGACGGGCGGCTACACCTTC.

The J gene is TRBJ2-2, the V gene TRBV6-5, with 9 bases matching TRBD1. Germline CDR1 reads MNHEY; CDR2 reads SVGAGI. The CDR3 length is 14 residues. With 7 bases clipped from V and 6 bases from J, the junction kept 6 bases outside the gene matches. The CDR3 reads CASNRDREAGELFF. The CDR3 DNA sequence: TGTGCCAGCAACAGGGACAGGGAGGCCGGGGAGCTGTTTTTT.

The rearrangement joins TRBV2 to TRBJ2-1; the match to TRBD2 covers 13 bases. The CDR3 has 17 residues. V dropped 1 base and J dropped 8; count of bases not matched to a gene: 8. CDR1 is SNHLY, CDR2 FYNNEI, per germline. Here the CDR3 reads CASSEEWGLAGFHEQFF. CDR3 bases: TGTGCCAGCAGTGAAGAGTGGGGACTAGCGGGGTTTCATGAGCAGTTCTTC.

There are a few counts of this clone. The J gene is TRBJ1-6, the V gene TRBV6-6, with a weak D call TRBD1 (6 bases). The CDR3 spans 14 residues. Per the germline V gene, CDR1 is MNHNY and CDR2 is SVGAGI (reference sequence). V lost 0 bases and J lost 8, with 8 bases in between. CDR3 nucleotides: TGTGCCAGCAGTTACTCGCCAGGGGATTCACCCCTCCACTTT. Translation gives CASSYSPGDSPLHF.

The CDR3 DNA reads as TGTGCCAGCAGCACAGGTAGCGGGAGGGCCGGCTACAATGAGCAGTTCTTC. Its translation: CASSTGSGRAGYNEQFF. This chain joins TRBV7-6 and TRBJ2-1; 11 positions agree with TRBD2. The V gene's germline CDR1 is SGHVS and CDR2 FNYEAQ. CDR3 length: 17 residues. Germline trimming cut 5 bases from V and 3 bases from J; bases unmatched to any gene: 9.

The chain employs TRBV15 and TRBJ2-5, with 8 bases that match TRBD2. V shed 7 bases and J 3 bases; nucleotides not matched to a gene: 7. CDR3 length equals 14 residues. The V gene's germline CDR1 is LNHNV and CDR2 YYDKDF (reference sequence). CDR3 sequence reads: CATTPGGGKETQYF. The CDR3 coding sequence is TGTGCCACCACCCCGGGAGGGGGAAAAGAGACCCAGTACTTC. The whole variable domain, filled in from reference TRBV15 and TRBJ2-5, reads DAMVIQNPRYQVTQFGKPVTLSCSQTLNHNVMYWYQQKSSQAPKLLFHYYDKDFNNEADTPDNFQSRRPNTSFCFLDIRSPGLGDTAMYLCATTPGGGKETQYFGPGTRLLVL.

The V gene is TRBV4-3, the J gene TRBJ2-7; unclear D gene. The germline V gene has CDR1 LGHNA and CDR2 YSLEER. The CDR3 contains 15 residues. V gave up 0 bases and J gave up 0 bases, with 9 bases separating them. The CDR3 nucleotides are TGCGCCAGCAGCCAAGATCGGGTAGGCTCCTACGAGCAGTACTTC. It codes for CASSQDRVGSYEQYF.

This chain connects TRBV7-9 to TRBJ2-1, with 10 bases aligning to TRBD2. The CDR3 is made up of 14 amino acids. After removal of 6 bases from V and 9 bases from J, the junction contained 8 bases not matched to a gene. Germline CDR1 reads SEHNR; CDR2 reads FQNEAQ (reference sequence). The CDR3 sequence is CASRVIAGGGEQFF. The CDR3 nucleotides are TGTGCCAGCAGGGTCATAGCGGGAGGAGGTGAGCAGTTCTTC.

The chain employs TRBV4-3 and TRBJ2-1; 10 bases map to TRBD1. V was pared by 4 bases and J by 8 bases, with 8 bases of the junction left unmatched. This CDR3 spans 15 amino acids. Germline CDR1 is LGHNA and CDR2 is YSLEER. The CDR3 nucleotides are TGCGCCAGCAGCCCATCGTTGACAGGGGGCTATGAGCAGTTCTTC. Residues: CASSPSLTGGYEQFF.

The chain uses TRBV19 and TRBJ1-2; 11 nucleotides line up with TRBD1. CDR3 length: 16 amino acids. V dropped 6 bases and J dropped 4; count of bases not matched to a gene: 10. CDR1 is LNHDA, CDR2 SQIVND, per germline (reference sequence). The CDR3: CASSLGGQGVLYGYTF. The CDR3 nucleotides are TGTGCCAGTAGCCTAGGGGGACAGGGGGTCCTCTATGGCTACACCTTC. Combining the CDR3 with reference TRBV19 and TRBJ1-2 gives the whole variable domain DGGITQSPKYLFRKEGQNVTLSCEQNLNHDAMYWYRQDPGQGLRLIYYSQIVNDFQKGDIAEGYSVSREKKESFPLTVTSAQKNPTAFYLCASSLGGQGVLYGYTFGSGTRLTVV.

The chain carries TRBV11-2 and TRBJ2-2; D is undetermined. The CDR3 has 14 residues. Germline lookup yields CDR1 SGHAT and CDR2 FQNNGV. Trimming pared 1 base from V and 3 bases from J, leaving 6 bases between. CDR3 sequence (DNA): TGTGCCAGCAGCTTAGCCCAGTACACCGGGGAGCTGTTTTTT. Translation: CASSLAQYTGELFF.

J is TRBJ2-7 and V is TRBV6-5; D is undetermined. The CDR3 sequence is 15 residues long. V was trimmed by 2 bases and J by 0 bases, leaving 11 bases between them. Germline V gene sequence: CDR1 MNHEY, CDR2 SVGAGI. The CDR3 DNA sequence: TGTGCCAGCAGTTACGATCCACAGAGCTCCTACGAGCAGTACTTC. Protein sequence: CASSYDPQSSYEQYF.

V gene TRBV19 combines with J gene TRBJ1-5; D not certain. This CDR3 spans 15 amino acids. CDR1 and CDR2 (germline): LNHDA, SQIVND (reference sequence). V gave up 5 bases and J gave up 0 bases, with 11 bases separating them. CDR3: CASSLDSYSNQPQHF. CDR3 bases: TGTGCCAGTAGTCTGGACTCATATAGCAATCAGCCCCAGCATTTT.

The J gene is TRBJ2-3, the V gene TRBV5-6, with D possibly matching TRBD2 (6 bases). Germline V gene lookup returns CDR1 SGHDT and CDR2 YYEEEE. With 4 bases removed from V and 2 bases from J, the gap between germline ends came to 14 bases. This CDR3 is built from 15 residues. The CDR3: CASSPQAGATDTQYF. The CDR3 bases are TGTGCCAGCAGCCCCCAAGCGGGCGCCACAGATACGCAGTATTTT.

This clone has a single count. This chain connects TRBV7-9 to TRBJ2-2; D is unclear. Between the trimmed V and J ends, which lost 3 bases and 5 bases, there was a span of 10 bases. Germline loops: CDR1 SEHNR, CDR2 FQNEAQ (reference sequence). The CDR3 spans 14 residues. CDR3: CASSFDVGTGELFF. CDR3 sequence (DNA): TGTGCCAGCAGCTTTGACGTCGGGACCGGGGAGCTGTTTTTT. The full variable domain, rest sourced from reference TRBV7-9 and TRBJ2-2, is DTGVSQNPRHKITKRGQNVTFRCDPISEHNRLYWYRQTLGQGPEFLTYFQNEAQLEKSRLLSDRFSAERPKGSFSTLEIQRTEQGDSAMYLCASSFDVGTGELFFGEGSRLTVL.

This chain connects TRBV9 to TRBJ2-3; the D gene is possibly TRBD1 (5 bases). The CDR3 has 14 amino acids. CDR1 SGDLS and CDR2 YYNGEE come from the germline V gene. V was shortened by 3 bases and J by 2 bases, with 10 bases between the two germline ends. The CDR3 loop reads CASSGTQDTDTQYF. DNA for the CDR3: TGTGCCAGCAGCGGAACACAGGACACAGATACGCAGTATTTT.

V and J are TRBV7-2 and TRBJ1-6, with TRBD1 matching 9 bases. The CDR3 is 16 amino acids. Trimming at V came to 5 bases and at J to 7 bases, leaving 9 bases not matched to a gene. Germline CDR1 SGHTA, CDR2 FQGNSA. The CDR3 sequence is CASSRSPGQGNSPLHF. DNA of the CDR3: TGTGCCAGCAGCCGTTCCCCGGGACAGGGAAATTCACCCCTCCACTTT.

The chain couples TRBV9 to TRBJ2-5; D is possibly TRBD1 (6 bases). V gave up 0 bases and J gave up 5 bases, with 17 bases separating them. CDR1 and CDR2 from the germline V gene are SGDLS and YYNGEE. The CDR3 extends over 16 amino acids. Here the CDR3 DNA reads TGTGCCAGCAGCGTAGGAGGAGGTCCCACAGGGGAGACCCAGTACTTC. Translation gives CASSVGGGPTGETQYF.

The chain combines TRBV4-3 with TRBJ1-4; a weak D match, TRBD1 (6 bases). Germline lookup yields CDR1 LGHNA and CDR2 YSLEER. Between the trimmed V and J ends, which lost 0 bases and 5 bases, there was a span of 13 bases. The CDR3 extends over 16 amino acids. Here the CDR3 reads CASSQDLGQINEKLFF. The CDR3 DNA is TGCGCCAGCAGCCAAGATCTAGGACAGATCAATGAAAAACTGTTTTTT.

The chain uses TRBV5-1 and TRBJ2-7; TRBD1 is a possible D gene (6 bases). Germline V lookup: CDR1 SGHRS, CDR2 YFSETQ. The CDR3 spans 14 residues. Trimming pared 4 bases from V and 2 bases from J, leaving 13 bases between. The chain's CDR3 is CASSPDSQTYEQYF. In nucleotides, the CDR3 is TGCGCCAGCAGCCCGGACAGCCAAACCTACGAGCAGTACTTC.

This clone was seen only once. This CDR3 is CASRIPGLADSYEQYF. Here the CDR3 DNA reads TGCGCCAGCAGGATACCGGGACTAGCGGATTCCTACGAGCAGTACTTC. The chain has TRBV10-1 and TRBJ2-7; 11 bases are a match to TRBD2. The CDR3 has 16 amino acids. The trim removed 6 bases at V and 1 base at J, leaving 8 bases unmatched. Germline lookup yields CDR1 WNHNN and CDR2 SYGVQD (reference sequence).